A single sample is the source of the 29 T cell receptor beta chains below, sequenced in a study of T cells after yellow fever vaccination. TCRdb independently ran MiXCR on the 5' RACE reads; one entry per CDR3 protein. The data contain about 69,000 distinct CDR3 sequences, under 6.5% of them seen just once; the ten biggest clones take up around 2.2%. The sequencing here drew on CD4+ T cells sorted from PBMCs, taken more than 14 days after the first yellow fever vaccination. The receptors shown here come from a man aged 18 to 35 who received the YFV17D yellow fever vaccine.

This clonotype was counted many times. The CDR3 nucleotides are TGCGCCAGCAGCTTCAATGATCGCACTGAAGCTTTCTTT. It translates to CASSFNDRTEAFF. This chain links TRBV5-1 with TRBJ1-1, with D unclear. The germline V gene has CDR1 SGHRS and CDR2 YFSETQ. The CDR3 runs to 13 residues. V lost 2 bases and J lost 4, with 9 bases in between.

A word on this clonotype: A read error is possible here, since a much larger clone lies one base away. CDR3 DNA sequence: TGTGCCAGCCATCGAGGACACTACTTC. Residues: CASHRGHYF. The rearrangement joins TRBV7-3 to TRBJ2-4, with a possible D match to TRBD1 (5 bases). This CDR3 is 9 amino acids long. Trimming stripped 8 bases from V and 16 bases from J, with 12 bases between. Looked up from germline, CDR1 is SGHTA and CDR2 is FQGTGA.

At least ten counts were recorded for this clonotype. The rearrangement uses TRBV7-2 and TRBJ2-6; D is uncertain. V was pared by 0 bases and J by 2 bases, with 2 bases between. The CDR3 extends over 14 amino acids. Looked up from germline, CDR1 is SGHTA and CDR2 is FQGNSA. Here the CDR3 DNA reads TGTGCCAGCAGCTTAGCGACTGGGGCCAACGTCCTGACTTTC. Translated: CASSLATGANVLTF.

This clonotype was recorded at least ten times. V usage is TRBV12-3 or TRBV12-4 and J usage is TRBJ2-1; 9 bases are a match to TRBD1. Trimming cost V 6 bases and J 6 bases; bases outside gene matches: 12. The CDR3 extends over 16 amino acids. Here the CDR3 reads CASSRRLGTGINEQFF. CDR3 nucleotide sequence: TGTGCCAGCAGCCGGAGACTCGGGACAGGGATCAATGAGCAGTTCTTC.

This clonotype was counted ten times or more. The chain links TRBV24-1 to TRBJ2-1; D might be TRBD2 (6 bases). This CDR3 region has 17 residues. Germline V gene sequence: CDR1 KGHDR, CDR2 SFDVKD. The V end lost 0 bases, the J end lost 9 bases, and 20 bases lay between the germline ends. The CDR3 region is CATSDLHGRGALGEQFF. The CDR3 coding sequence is TGTGCCACCAGTGATTTGCACGGGCGGGGCGCCCTTGGTGAGCAGTTCTTC.

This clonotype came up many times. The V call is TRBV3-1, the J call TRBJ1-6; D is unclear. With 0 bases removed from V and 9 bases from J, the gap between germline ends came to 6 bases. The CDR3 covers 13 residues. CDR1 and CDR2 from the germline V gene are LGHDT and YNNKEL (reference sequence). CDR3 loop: CASSQEGSSPLHF. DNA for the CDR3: TGTGCCAGCAGCCAAGAGGGTTCTTCACCCCTCCACTTT.

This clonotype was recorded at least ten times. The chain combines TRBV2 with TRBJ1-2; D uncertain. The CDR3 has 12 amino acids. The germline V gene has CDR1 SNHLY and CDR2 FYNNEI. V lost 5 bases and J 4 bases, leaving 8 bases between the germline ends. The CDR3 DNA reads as TGTGCCAGCAGTCCCTATCTCTATGGCTACACCTTC. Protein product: CASSPYLYGYTF.

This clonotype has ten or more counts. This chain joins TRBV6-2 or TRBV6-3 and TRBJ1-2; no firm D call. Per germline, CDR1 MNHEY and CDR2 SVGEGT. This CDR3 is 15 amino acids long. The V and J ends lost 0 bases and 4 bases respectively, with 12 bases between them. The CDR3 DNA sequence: TGTGCCAGCAGTTACTCGATGGCGACGGTCTATGGCTACACCTTC. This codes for CASSYSMATVYGYTF.

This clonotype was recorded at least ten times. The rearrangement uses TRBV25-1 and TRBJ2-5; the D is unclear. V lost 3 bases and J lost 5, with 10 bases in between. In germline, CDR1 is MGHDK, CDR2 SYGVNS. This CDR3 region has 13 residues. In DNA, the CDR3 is TGTGCCAGCAGTGAGGCCGCTTCCGAGACCCAGTACTTC. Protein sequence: CASSEAASETQYF.

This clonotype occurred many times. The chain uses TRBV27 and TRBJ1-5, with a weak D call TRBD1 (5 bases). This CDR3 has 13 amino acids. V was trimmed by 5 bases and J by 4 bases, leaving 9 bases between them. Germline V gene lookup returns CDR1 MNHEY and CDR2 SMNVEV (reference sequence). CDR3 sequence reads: CASSRGVNQPQHF. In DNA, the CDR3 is TGTGCCAGCAGTCGAGGGGTGAATCAGCCCCAGCATTTT.

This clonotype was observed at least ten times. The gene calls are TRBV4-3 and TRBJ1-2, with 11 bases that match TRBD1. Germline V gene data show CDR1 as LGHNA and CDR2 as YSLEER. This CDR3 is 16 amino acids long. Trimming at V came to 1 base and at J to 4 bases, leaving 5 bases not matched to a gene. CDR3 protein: CASSQASGQGVYGYTF. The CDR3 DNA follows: TGCGCCAGCAGCCAAGCCTCGGGACAGGGGGTCTATGGCTACACCTTC.

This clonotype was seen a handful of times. The CDR3 sequence is CASSLGGAPGNTIYF. DNA for the CDR3: TGCGCCAGCAGCTTGGGGGGAGCCCCTGGAAACACCATATATTTT. J is TRBJ1-3 and V is TRBV5-1; D unclear. Deletions cut 0 bases from V and 2 bases from J, with 9 bases between. This CDR3 spans 15 amino acids. Germline CDR1 is SGHRS and CDR2 is YFSETQ.

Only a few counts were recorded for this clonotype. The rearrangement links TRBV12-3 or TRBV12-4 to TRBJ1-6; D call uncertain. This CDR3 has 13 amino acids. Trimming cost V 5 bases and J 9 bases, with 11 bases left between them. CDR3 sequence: CASSVDVASPLHF. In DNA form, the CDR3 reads TGTGCCAGCAGTGTAGACGTGGCTTCACCCCTCCACTTT.

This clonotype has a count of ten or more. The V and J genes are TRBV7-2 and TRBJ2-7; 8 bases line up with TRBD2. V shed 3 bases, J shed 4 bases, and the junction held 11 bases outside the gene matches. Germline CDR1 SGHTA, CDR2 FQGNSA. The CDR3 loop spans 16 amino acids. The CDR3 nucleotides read TGTGCCAGCAGCTTTGGTAGCGGGGAATCGTTTTACGAGCAGTACTTC. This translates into CASSFGSGESFYEQYF.

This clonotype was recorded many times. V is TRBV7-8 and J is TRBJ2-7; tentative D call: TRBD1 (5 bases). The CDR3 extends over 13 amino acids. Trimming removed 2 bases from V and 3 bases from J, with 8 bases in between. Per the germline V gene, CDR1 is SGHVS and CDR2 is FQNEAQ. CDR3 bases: TGTGCCAGCAGCTTATCGACAGACTACGAGCAGTACTTC. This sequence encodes CASSLSTDYEQYF.

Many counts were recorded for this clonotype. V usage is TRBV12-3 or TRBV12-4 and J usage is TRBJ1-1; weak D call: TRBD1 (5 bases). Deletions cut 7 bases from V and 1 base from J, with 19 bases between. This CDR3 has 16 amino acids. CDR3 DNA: TGTGCCAGCACCTTCGCACCGACAGACCCGAACACTGAAGCTTTCTTT. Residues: CASTFAPTDPNTEAFF.

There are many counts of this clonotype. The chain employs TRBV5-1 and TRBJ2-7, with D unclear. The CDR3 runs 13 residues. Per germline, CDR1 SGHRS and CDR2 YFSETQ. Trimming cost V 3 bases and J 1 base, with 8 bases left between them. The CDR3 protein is CASSSLSSYEQYF. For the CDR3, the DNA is TGCGCCAGCAGCTCCCTCTCATCCTACGAGCAGTACTTC. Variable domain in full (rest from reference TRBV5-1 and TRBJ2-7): KAGVTQTPRYLIKTRGQQVTLSCSPISGHRSVSWYQQTPGQGLQFLFEYFSETQRNKGNFPGRFSGRQFSNSRSEMNVSTLELGDSALYLCASSSLSSYEQYFGPGTRLTVT.

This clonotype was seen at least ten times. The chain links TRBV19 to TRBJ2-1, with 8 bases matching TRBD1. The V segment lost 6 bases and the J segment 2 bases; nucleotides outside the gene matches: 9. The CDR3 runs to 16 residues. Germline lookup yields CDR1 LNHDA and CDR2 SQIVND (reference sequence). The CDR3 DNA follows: TGTGCCAGTAGCCGTAGACAGGGGACGACCTACAATGAGCAGTTCTTC. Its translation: CASSRRQGTTYNEQFF.

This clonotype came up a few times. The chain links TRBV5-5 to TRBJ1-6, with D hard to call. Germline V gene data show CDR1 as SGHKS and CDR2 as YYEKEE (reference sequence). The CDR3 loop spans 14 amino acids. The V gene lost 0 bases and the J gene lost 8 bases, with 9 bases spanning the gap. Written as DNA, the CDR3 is TGTGCCAGCAGCTTGGATGGTTTCCATTCACCCCTCCACTTT. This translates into CASSLDGFHSPLHF.

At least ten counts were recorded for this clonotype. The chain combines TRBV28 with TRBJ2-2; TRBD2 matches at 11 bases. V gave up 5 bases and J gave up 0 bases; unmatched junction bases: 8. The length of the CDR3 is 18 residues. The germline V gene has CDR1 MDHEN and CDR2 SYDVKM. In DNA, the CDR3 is TGTGCCAGCAGTCCTCCGGGACTAGCGGTTACGAACACCGGGGAGCTGTTTTTT. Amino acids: CASSPPGLAVTNTGELFF.

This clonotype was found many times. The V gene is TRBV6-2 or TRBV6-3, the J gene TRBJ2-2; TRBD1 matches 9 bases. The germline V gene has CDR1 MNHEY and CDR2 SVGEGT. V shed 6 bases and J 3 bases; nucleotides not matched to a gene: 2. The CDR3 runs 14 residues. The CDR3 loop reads CASRRTGDTGELFF. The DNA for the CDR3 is TGTGCCAGCAGGCGGACAGGGGACACCGGGGAGCTGTTTTTT.

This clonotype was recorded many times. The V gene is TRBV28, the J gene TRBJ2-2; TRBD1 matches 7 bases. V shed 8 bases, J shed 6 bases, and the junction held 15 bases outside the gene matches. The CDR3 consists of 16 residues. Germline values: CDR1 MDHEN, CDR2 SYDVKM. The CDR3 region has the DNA TGTGCCAGCGCCCATAGGGGGCGCGGCACCCCCGGGGAGCTGTTTTTT. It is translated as CASAHRGRGTPGELFF.

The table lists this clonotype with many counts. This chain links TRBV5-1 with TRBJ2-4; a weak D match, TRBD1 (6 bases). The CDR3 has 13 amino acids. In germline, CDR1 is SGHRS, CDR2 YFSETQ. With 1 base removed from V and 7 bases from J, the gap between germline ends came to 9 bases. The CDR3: CASSLPQGNIQYF. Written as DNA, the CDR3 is TGCGCCAGCAGCTTGCCTCAGGGGAACATTCAGTACTTC.

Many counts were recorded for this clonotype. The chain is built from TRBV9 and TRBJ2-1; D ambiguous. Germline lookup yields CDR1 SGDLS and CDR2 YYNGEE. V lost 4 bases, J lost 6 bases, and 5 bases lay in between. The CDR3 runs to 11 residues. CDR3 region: CASSRLNEQFF. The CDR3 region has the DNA TGTGCCAGCAGCCGCCTCAATGAGCAGTTCTTC. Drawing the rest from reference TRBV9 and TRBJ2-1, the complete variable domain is DSGVTQTPKHLITATGQRVTLRCSPRSGDLSVYWYQQSLDQGLQFLIQYYNGEERAKGNILERFSAQQFPDLHSELNLSSLELGDSALYFCASSRLNEQFFGPGTRLTVL.

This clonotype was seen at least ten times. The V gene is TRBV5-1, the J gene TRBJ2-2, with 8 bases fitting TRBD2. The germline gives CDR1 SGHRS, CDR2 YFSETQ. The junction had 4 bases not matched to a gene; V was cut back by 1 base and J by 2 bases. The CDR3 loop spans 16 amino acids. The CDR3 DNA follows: TGCGCCAGCAGCTTGCGACGGGGGGGAAACACCGGGGAGCTGTTTTTT. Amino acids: CASSLRRGGNTGELFF.

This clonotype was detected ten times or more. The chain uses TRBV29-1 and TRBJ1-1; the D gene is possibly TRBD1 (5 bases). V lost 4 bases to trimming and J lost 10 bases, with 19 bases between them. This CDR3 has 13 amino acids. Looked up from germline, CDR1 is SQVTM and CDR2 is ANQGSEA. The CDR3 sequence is CSVGNAGIGVAFF. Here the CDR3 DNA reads TGCAGCGTTGGGAATGCAGGGATCGGAGTAGCTTTCTTT.

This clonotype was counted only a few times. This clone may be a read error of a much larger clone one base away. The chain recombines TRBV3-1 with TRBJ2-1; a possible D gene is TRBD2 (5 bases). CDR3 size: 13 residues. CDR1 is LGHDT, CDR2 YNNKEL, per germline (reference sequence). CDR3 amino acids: CASGQSGLNEQFF. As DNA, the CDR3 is TGTGCCAGCGGCCAAAGCGGCCTAAATGAGCAGTTCTTC.

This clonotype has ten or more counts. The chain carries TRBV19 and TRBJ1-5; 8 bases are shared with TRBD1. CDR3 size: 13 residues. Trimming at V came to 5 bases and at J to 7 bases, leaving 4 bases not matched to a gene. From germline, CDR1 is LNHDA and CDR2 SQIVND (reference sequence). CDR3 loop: CASSQGARQPQHF. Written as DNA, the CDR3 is TGTGCCAGTAGTCAGGGGGCTCGACAGCCCCAGCATTTT.

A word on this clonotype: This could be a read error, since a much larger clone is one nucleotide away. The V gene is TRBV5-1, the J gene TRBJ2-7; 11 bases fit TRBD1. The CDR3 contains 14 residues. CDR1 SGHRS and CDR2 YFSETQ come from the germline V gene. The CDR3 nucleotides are TGCGTCAGCAGTTCCGGGACAGGGGGCTACGAGCAGTACTTC. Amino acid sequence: CVSSSGTGGYEQYF.